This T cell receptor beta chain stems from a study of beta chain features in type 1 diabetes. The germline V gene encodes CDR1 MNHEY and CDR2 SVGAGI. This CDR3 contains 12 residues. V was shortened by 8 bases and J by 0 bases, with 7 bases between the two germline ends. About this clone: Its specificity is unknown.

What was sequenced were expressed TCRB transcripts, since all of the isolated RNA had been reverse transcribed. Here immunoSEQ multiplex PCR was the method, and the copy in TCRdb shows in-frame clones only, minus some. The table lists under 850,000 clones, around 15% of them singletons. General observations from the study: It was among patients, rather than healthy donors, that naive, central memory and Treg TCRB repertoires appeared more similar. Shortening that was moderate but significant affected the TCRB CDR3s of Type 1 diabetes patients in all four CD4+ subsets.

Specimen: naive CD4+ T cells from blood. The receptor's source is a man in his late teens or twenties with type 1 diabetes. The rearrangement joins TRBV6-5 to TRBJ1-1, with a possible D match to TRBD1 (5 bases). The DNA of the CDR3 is TGTGCCAGCCAGGGACTGAACACTGAAGCTTTCTTT. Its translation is CASQGLNTEAFF.